Sequencing of this T cell receptor (beta chain) was carried out in a study of spatial heterogeneity in lung cancer (dated by TCRdb to between 2019 and 2020). About the study as a whole: Beta-chain transcripts were consistently detected in greater numbers than alpha-chain transcripts, which likely reflects a higher abundance of beta-chain transcripts. In the raw uncorrected reads, each unique combination of TCR and UMI appeared more than ten times on average. TCR alpha and beta repertoires were quantitatively compared across multiple tumor regions, matched nontumor lung and blood in non-small cell lung cancer. Nonsynonymous mutation counts, determined by whole-exome sequencing of tumor tissue, were related to TCR repertoire features. At surgery, both alpha and beta chains were TCR-sequenced in fewer than 250 tumor regions, roughly 64 matched nontumor lung samples and a few dozen PBMC samples.

Sample time point, as interpreted from the label and publication: sample taken at primary tumor resection. Samples were obtained from fewer than 80 patients with early-stage, untreated non-small cell lung cancer from the lung TRACERx cohort. Whole RNA extracted from tumor and nontumor lung tissue, or from cryopreserved PBMC samples, was used for TCR sequencing without cell sorting. Only patients with enough RNA available from two or more tumor regions were chosen for TCR sequencing. CDR1 and CDR2 were assigned from the germline V gene as SGHTA and FQGNSA. From the cysteine up to the phenylalanine, the CDR3 has a length of 15 residues. Only the CDR3 part of the read is kept: 45 bases, read in frame from the first base. V and J are truncated by 5 bases and 2 bases respectively, leaving an intervening sequence of 16 bases. What the authors observed across the whole study: Confirming at a functional level the hypothesis that regional TCRs recognize regional mutations was considered to require additional single-cell paired TCR alpha and beta sequencing. Ubiquitous expanded tumor TCRs were found in blood more often at tumor resection than at routine follow-up.

Libraries were prepared through 5' RACE. Sequencing used a NextSeq 500. To allow correction of PCR and sequencing errors, the TCR library protocol tagged every TCR cDNA molecule with a unique molecular identifier. The paper's data handling went like this. TCR identification, UMI-based error correction and CDR3 extraction were all carried out with Decombinator tools. TCRs above a frequency of 2 per 1,000, corresponding to the top 1% of the tumor frequency distribution, were defined as expanded. Renyi diversity was computed with the R vegan package after each repertoire had been subsampled 100 times to 5,000 TCRs. CDR3 similarity networks were built from amino acid triplet string-kernel similarity, connecting CDR3s with pairwise similarity above 0.82. TCRdb reprocessing: public reads trimmed at Q25 with fastp, clones called with MiXCR, in-frame beta chains kept. Rows with one shared CDR3 protein collapse into an entry with the most common genes and DNA. TCRdb's processing, not the authors', yielded these V and J calls. Within this sample are around 92,000 distinct CDR3 sequences, with over 9.5% of them counted one time only. The top ten clonotypes cover approximately 39% of the sample.

This clonotype turned up a few times. Its antigen is not yet known. Base qualities are not recorded, but no much larger clone differs from it by a single base. The source of this sequence is a male donor with early-stage non-small cell lung cancer. The sample in question was PBMCs, obtained at surgery. Recombination linked TRBV7-2 to TRBJ2-7; TRBD2 is a possible D gene, resting on 6 matching bases. CDR3 region: CASSSFSGGAYEQYF. The sequenced DNA is TGTGCCAGCAGCAGTTTTAGCGGAGGTGCCTACGAGCAGTACTTC. The reference TRBV7-2 and TRBJ2-7 proteins fill in what lies around the CDR3, so the full variable domain reads GAGVSQSPSNKVTEKGKDVELRCDPISGHTALYWYRQSLGQGLEFLIYFQGNSAPDKSGLPSDRFSAERTGGSVSTLTIQRTQQEDSAVYLCASSSFSGGAYEQYFGPGTRLTVT.